This T cell receptor (beta chain) is drawn from a study of CD8 T cells in ankylosing spondylitis. This CDR3 spans 14 amino acids. The V and J ends lost 5 bases and 1 base, in that order; junction bases with no gene match: 3. Germline V gene data show CDR1 as SGHTA and CDR2 as FQGTGA. TCRdb passed the 5' RACE reads through MiXCR, listing each CDR3 protein once. The sample lists more than 150,000 distinct CDR3 sequences, 10% to 15% occurring once. This clonotype was picked up a small number of times. The material sequenced was blood, either unsorted or a sorted T cell fraction (not recorded which). The gene calls are TRBV7-3 and TRBJ2-7; TRBD1 aligns across 9 bases. The source of this sequence is a female donor with ankylosing spondylitis or in good health (not recorded which). As DNA, the CDR3 is TGTGCCAGCAGCATCGGGACAGGGTCCTACGAGCAGTACTTC. Amino acid sequence: CASSIGTGSYEQYF.